This T cell receptor beta chain was obtained from a study of memory CD4+ T cells and cytomegalovirus serostatus. The sort gate was single viable CD3+CD4+CD8-CD45RO+ cells for memory CD4+ T cells. After thawing, CD4+ T cells were positively selected. The ends lost 7 bases at V and 8 bases at J; junction bases unmatched: 12. The CDR3 sequence is 14 residues long. CDR1 is SQVTM, CDR2 ANQGSEA, per germline. Per the original data handling: Out-of-frame sequences were removed, leaving around 2.2 million distinct TCRbeta sequences. The assay was immunoSEQ multiplex PCR, and TCRdb's table has in-frame clones only and misses some. For V, J and clone size, that table is used; D and trimming come from the DNA. The repertoire includes 55,000 to 80,000 clones, about 75% of them detected once, and approximately 4.5% sits in the top ten. This clone showed up just once.

The sample consisted of memory CD4+ T cells from blood. The TCR comes from an adult in good health and CMV-seropositive. The chain combines TRBV29-1 with TRBJ1-4; 8 bases fit TRBD1. CDR3 loop: CSARDGQGGEKLFF. In DNA form, the CDR3 reads TGCAGCGCCAGGGATGGACAGGGTGGGGAAAAACTGTTTTTT.